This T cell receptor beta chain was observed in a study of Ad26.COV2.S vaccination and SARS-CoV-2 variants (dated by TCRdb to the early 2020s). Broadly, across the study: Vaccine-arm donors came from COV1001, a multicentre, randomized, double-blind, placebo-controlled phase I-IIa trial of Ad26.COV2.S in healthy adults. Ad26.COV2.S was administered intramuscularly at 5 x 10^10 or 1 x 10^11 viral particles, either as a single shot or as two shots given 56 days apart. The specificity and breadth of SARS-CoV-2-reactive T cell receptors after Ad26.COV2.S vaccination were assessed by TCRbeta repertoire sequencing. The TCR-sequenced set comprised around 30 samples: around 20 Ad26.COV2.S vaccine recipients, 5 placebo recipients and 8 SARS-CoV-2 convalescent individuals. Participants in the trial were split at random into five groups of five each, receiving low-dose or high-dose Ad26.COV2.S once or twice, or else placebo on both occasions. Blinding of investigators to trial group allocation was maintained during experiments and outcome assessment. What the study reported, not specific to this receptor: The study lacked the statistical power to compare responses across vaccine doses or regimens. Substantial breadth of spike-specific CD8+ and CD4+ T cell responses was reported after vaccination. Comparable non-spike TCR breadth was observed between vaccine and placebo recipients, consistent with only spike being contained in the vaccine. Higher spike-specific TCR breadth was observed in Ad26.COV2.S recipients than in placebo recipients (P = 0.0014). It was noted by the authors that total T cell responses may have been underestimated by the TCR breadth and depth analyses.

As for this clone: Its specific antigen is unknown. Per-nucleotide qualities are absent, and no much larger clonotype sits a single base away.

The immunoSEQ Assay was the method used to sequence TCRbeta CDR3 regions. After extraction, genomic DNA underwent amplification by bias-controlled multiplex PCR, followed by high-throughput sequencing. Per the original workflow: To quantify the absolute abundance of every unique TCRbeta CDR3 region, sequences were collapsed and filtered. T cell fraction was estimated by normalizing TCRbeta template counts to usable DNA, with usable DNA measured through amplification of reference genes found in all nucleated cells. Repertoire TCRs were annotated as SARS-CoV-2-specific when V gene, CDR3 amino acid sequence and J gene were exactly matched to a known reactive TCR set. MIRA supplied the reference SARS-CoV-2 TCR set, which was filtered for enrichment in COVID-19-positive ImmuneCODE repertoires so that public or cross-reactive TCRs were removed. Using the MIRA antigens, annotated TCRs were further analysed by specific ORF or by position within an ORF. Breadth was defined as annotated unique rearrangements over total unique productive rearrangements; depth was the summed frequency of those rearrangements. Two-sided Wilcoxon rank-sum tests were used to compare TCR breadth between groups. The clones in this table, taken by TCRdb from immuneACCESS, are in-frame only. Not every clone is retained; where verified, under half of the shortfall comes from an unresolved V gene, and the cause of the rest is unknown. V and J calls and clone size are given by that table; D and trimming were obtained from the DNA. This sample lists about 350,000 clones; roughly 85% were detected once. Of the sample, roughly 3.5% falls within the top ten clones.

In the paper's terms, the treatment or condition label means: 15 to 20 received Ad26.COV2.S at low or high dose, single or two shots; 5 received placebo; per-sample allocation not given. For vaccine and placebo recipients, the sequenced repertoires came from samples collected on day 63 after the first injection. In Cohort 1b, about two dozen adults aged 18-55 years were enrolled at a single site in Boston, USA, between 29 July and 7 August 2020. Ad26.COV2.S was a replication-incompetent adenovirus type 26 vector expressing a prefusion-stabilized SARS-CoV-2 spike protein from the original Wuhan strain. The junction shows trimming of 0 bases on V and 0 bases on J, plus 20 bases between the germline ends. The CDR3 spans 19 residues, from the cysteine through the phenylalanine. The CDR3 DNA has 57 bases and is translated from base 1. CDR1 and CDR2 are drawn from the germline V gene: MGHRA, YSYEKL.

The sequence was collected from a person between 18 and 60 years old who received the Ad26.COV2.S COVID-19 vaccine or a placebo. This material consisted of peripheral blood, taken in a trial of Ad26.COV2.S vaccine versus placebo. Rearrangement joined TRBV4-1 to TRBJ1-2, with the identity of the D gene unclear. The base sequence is TGCGCCAGCAGCCAAGAATTGGGTACTTGGACTCCTTCTAACTATGGCTACACCTTC. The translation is CASSQELGTWTPSNYGYTF.